A single TCR beta chain is shown here with its context. This sample was taken from a study of OX40 agonist ivuxolimab in advanced cancers. Study-wide background: Ivuxolimab was administered intravenously to patients at 0.01 to 10 mg/kg every 2 weeks.

TCRdb's table, derived via immunoSEQ multiplex PCR, lists solely in-frame clones and lacks some. The sample has 30,000 to 45,000 clones, 65% to 90% seen once. This CDR3 is 16 amino acids long. Germline CDR1 SGHTA, CDR2 FQGNSA. Between the trimmed V and J ends, which lost 2 bases and 12 bases, there was a span of 20 bases. This clonotype originated in an adult with an advanced solid tumor such as melanoma, head and neck, liver or kidney cancer. This chain uses TRBV7-2 with TRBJ1-6; no firm D call. Specimen: CD4+ or CD8+ T cells sorted from blood, collected in a trial of the OX40 agonist ivuxolimab. As DNA, the CDR3 is TGTGCCAGCAGCTTACCCCATTGGACGGAGGCAAGACCCCTCCACTTT. Encoded protein: CASSLPHWTEARPLHF.